These T cell receptor beta chains were read from a single sample in a study of T cells in tumors after PD-1 blockade. Assay used: immunoSEQ multiplex PCR; TCRdb lists only in-frame clones, some missing. The sample lists over 10,000 clones, over 55% seen once, with roughly 15% in the top ten. This specimen consisted of tumor tissue, obtained before anti-PD-1 treatment. These receptors were collected from a human donor with basal cell carcinoma. Both conserved end residues are part of each CDR3. A D gene is named only where the DNA matches it firmly. Rows give clone size only sometimes, using once, few, many, or a class for an expanded clone.

j_gene: TRBJ2-1; v_gene: TRBV6-5; abundance: .; d_gene: .; CDR3nt: TGTGCCTGCGGGGAGGCAGAATCCTACAATGAGCAGTTCTTC; CDR3aa: CACGEAESYNEQFF
j_gene: TRBJ2-5; v_gene: TRBV19; abundance: .; d_gene: .; CDR3nt: TGTGCCAGTAGTATAGGGGGGGCCGCGCAAGAGACCCAGTACTTC; CDR3aa: CASSIGGAAQETQYF
j_gene: TRBJ1-6; v_gene: TRBV12-3/TRBV12-4; abundance: once; d_gene: .; CDR3nt: TGTGCCAGCAGCACACGCACATATTCACCCCTCCACTTT; CDR3aa: CASSTRTYSPLHF
j_gene: TRBJ1-1; v_gene: TRBV5-1; abundance: few; d_gene: .; CDR3nt: TGCGCCAGCAGCTCCCTCAATGGGGGGAAAACTGAAGCTTTCTTT; CDR3aa: CASSSLNGGKTEAFF
j_gene: TRBJ1-5; v_gene: TRBV6-2/TRBV6-3; abundance: few; d_gene: .; CDR3nt: TGTGCCAGCAGTACCGCCGGGGCCGGCAATCAGCCCCAGCATTTT; CDR3aa: CASSTAGAGNQPQHF
j_gene: TRBJ2-1; v_gene: TRBV11-3; abundance: .; d_gene: .; CDR3nt: TGTGCCAGCAGCACCCGGCCGCCGGAGCAGTTCTTC; CDR3aa: CASSTRPPEQFF
j_gene: TRBJ1-6; v_gene: TRBV15; abundance: once; d_gene: .; CDR3nt: TGTGCCACCAGCAGAGTCCGGAGGTCACCCCTCCACTTT; CDR3aa: CATSRVRRSPLHF
j_gene: TRBJ2-7; v_gene: TRBV2; abundance: .; d_gene: .; CDR3nt: TGTGCCAGCAACAACGCCGGGGGCGCCTACGAGCAGTACTTC; CDR3aa: CASNNAGGAYEQYF
j_gene: TRBJ1-3; v_gene: TRBV9; abundance: .; d_gene: .; CDR3nt: TGTGCCAGCAGCGTAAGGGCTGACGGATGGGGAAACACCATATATTTT; CDR3aa: CASSVRADGWGNTIYF
j_gene: TRBJ1-4; v_gene: TRBV5-5; abundance: few; d_gene: .; CDR3nt: TGTGCCAGCAGCTTGGGCCCCGGAGTCGGGGGGCGTAATGAAAAACTGTTTTTT; CDR3aa: CASSLGPGVGGRNEKLFF
j_gene: TRBJ2-7; v_gene: TRBV5-1; abundance: once; d_gene: TRBD2; CDR3nt: TGCGCCAGCAGCTTGGGGGGACTAGCCTACGAGCAGTACTTC; CDR3aa: CASSLGGLAYEQYF
j_gene: TRBJ2-3; v_gene: TRBV4-1; abundance: .; d_gene: TRBD2; CDR3nt: TGCGCCAGCAGCCAAGGCAGCGGGGGGGCCGGAACAGATACGCAGTATTTT; CDR3aa: CASSQGSGGAGTDTQYF
j_gene: TRBJ2-5; v_gene: TRBV29-1; abundance: few; d_gene: TRBD1; CDR3nt: TGCAGCGTTGAAGGGGCAGGGGGCGGGGAGACCCAGTACTTC; CDR3aa: CSVEGAGGGETQYF
j_gene: TRBJ2-2; v_gene: TRBV7-8; abundance: .; d_gene: .; CDR3nt: TGTGCCAGCAGGCAGTCGGGGGTTTCCGGGGAGCTGTTTTTT; CDR3aa: CASRQSGVSGELFF
j_gene: TRBJ1-2; v_gene: TRBV24-1; abundance: few; d_gene: .; CDR3nt: TGTGCCACCAGTGATACTTCTGCAGGGAGCGTTTATGGCTACACCTTC; CDR3aa: CATSDTSAGSVYGYTF
j_gene: TRBJ2-3; v_gene: TRBV19; abundance: .; d_gene: .; CDR3nt: TGTGCCAGTAGCCACAGGTTTTCTCGCACAGATACGCAGTATTTT; CDR3aa: CASSHRFSRTDTQYF